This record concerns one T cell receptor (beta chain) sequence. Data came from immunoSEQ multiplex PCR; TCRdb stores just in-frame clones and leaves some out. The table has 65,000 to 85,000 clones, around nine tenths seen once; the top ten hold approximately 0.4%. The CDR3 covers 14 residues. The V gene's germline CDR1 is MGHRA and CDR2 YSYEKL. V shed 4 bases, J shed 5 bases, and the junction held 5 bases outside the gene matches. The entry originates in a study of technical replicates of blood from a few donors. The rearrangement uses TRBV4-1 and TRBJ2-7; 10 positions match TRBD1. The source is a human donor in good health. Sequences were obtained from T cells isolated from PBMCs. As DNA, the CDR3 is TGCGCCAGCAGCCTCCGGGACAGGGGCGACGAGCAGTACTTC. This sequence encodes CASSLRDRGDEQYF.